Listed here are 3 T cell receptor beta chains from one sample, sequenced in a study of beta chain features in type 1 diabetes. Expressed TCRB transcripts got sequenced, as all isolated RNA was reverse transcribed. Sequencing was performed with immunoSEQ multiplex PCR; in TCRdb, only in-frame clones are kept and a portion is missing. The top ten hold 0.02% to 0.025% of the sample, which has 900,000 or so clones, 17% seen once. Sequenced material: naive CD4+ T cells from blood. These receptors were taken from a woman aged 18-29 years in good health.

CDR3 nucleotide sequence: TGTGCCAGCAGTTACATACCCGCCGCCCAAGAGACCCAGTACTTC. Amino acid sequence: CASSYIPAAQETQYF. The V gene is TRBV6-5, the J gene TRBJ2-5; D ambiguous. Germline CDR1 MNHEY, CDR2 SVGAGI. CDR3 length equals 15 residues. V was cut by 2 bases and J by 1 base, with 11 bases left in between.

This clone showed up many times. The chain carries TRBV19 and TRBJ2-1; possibly TRBD2 for D (6 bases). V was trimmed by 6 bases and J by 2 bases, leaving 11 bases between them. This CDR3 region has 14 residues. CDR1 is LNHDA and CDR2 is SQIVND in the germline V gene (reference sequence). The CDR3 sequence is CASRHPSAYNEQFF. The CDR3 DNA sequence: TGTGCCAGTAGGCACCCTAGCGCCTACAATGAGCAGTTCTTC.

The rearrangement joins TRBV4-2 to TRBJ2-6, with a possible D match to TRBD1 (5 bases). The CDR3 totals 16 residues. Germline values: CDR1 LGHNA, CDR2 YNFKEQ. The ends were cut back, 6 bases at V and 0 bases at J, with 12 bases in the middle. The CDR3 here is CASRAADSSGANVLTF. The CDR3 DNA follows: TGTGCCAGCAGGGCAGCCGACAGCTCTGGGGCCAACGTCCTGACTTTC.